This T cell receptor (beta chain) was identified in a study of blood T cells in healthy people across ages. Remarks on this clonotype: The antigen remains unidentified.

The germline gives CDR1 DFQATT, CDR2 SNEGSKA (reference sequence). Trimming took 3 bases from V and 0 from J, leaving 9 bases between them. CDR3 length: 13 residues. Combining a sample-barcoded 5' primer with a J-beta primer mix, a second PCR ran for about 7 to 12 cycles. Using its own MiXCR run on the 5' RACE reads, TCRdb lists one record per CDR3 protein. The data hold approximately 1.5 million distinct CDR3 sequences, with approximately 43% observed a single time. Study-wide results and caveats: Higher diversity, along with more naive CD4+ cells, distinguished long-lived donors from aged donors. Older age coincided with a roughly linear decline in TCR beta diversity per million T cells. Calculation of diversity from one million T cells yielded estimates considered to be underestimates. A strong correlation between TCR beta diversity and naive T cell percentage was seen.

The receptor's source is a woman between 18 and 30 years old in good health. This chain links TRBV20-1 with TRBJ2-7; D call uncertain. The sequenced material came from blood. In DNA, the CDR3 is TGCAGTGCTAGGAGCCTCAACTCCTACGAGCAGTACTTC. Translation: CSARSLNSYEQYF.